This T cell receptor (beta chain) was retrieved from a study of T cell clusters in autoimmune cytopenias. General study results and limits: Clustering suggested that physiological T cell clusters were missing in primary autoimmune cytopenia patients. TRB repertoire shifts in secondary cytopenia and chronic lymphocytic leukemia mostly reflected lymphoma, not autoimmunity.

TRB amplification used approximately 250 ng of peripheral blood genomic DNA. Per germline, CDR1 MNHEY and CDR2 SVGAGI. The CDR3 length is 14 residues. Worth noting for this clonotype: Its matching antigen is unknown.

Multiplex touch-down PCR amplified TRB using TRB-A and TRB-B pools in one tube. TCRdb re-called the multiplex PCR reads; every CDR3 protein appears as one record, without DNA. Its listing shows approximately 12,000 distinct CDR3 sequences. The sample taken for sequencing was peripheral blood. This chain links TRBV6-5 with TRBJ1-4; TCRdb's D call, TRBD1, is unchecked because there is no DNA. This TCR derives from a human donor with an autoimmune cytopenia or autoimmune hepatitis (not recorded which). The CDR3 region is CASRPGEWEEKLFF.